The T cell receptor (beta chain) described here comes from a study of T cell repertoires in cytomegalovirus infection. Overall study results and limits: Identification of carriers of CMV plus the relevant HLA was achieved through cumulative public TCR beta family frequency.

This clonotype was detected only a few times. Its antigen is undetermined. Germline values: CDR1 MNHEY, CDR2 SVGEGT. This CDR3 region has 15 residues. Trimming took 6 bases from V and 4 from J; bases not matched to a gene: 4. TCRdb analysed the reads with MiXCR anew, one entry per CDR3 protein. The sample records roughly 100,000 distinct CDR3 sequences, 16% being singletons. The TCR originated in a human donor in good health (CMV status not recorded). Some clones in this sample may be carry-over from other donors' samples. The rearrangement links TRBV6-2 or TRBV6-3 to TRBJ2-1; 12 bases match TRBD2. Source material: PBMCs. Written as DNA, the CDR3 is TGTGCCAGCAGGACTAGCGGGGGCCGTTACAATGAGCAGTTCTTC. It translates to CASRTSGGRYNEQFF.